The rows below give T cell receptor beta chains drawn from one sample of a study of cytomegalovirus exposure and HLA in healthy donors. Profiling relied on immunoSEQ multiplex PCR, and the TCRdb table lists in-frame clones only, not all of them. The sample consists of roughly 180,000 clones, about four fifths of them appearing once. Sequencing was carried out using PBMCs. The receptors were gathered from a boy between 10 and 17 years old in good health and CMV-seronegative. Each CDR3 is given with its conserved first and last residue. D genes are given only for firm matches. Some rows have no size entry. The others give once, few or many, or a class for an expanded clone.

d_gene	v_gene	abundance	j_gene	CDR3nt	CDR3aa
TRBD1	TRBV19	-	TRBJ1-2	TGTGCCAGTAAATACAACCGGGACAGGGTTCATGGCTACACCTTC	CASKYNRDRVHGYTF
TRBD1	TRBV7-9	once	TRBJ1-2	TGTGCCAGCAGCTTGACAGGGAGTGGCTACACCTTC	CASSLTGSGYTF
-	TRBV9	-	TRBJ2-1	TGTGCCAGCAGCGAGAGCGGAAGCTCCTACAATGAGCAGTTCTTC	CASSESGSSYNEQFF
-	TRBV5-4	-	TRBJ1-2	TGTGCCAGCAGCTTAGGGGCAGGGAAGGCGCTGGGGTACACCTTC	CASSLGAGKALGYTF
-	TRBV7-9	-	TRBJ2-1	TGTGCCAGCAGCTTACTGGAGGGAGTCTACAATGAGCAGTTCTTC	CASSLLEGVYNEQFF
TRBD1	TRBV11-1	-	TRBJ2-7	TGTGCCAGCAGTCCACCGGGACAGGGATACGAGCAGTACTTC	CASSPPGQGYEQYF
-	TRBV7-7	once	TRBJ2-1	TGTGCTAGCAGCCCTCTCCTAGCGAGCGACTACTCATTCTCCTACAATGAGCAGTTCTTC	CASSPLLASDYSFSYNEQFF
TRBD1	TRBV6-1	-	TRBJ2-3	TGTGCCAGCAGTGAGACCCCGACAGGGGTGAGAACAGATACGCAGTATTTT	CASSETPTGVRTDTQYF
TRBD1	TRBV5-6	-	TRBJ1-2	TGTGCCAGCAGTCCGGGACAGGGAGTTGATGGCTACACCTTC	CASSPGQGVDGYTF
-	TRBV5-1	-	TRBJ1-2	TGCGCCAGCAGCTTGGACAGGGTAGAGGGTCGGAACTATGGCTACACCTTC	CASSLDRVEGRNYGYTF
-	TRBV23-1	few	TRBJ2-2	TGCGCCAGCAGTCATTCTCTCCGGGACACAACGGGGCAGCTGTTTTTT	CASSHSLRDTTGQLFF
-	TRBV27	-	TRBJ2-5	TGTGCCAGCAGTTTATGGGCAGGGCAAGAGACCCAGTACTTC	CASSLWAGQETQYF
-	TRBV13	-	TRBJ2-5	TGTGCCAGCAGCTACGAGGGTGGGGAGACCCAGTACTTC	CASSYEGGETQYF
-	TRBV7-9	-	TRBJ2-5	TGTGCCAGCAGCCCGGTTCGGAGTGAAGAGACCCAGTACTTC	CASSPVRSEETQYF
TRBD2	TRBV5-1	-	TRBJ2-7	TGCGCCAGCACGGACCTAGCGGGCCCCTACGAGCAGTACTTC	CASTDLAGPYEQYF
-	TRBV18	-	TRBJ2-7	TGTGCCAGCTCACCCAGGGGCGGGTTGGACGCCTACGAGCAGTACTTC	CASSPRGGLDAYEQYF
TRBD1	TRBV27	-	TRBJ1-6	TGTGCCAGCAGTTACCCAGGGGGTCGCTCACCCCTCCACTTT	CASSYPGGRSPLHF
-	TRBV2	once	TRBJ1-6	TGTGCCAGCAGAGCCGATAGCTCCTATAATTCACCCCTCCACTTT	CASRADSSYNSPLHF